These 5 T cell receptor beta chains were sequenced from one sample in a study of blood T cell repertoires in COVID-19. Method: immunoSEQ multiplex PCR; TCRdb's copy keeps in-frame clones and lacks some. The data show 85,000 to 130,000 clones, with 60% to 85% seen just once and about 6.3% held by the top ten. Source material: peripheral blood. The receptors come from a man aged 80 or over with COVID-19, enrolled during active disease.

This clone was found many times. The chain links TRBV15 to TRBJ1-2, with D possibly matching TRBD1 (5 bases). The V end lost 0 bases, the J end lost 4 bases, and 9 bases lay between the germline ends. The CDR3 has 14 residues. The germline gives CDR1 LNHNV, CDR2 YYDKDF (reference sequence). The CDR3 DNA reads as TGTGCCACCAGCAGAGAAAATACAGGCTATGGCTACACCTTC. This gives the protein CATSRENTGYGYTF.

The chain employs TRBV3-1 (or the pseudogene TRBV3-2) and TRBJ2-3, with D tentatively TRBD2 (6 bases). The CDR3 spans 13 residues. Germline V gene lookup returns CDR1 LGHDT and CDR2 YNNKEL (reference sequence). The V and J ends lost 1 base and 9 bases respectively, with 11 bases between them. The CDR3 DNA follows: TGTGCCAGCAGCCAAGGGGCTAGCGTCACGCAGTATTTT. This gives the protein CASSQGASVTQYF.

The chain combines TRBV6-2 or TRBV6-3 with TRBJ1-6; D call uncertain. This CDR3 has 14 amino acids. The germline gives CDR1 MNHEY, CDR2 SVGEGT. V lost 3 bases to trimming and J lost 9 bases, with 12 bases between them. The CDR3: CASSYLVGSSPLHF. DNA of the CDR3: TGTGCCAGCAGTTATCTAGTCGGGAGTTCACCCCTCCACTTT.

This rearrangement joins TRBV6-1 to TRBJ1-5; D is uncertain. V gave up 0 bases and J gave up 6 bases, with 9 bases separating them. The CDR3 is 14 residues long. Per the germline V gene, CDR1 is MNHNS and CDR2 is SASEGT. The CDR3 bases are TGTGCCAGCAGTGAAGCGCTACGTCCTCAGCCCCAGCATTTT. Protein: CASSEALRPQPQHF.

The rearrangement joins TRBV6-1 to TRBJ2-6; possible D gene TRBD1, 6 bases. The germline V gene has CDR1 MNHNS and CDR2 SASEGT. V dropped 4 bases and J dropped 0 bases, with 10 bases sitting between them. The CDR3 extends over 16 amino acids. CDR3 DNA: TGTGCCAGCAGTGGACAGGCCAGCTCTGGGGCCAACGTCCTGACTTTC. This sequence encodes CASSGQASSGANVLTF.